The 30 T cell receptor beta chains given below trace back to one sample, sequenced in a study of T cell responses to AZD1222 COVID-19 vaccine. Assay: immunoSEQ multiplex PCR; the TCRdb copy retains only in-frame clones and omits some. The sample records approximately 110,000 clones, roughly 91% being singletons. Sequencing was performed on peripheral blood, taken on day 0 of AZD1222 vaccination. The receptors originated from an adult in good health.

This sequence joins TRBV29-1 and TRBJ2-3; D may be TRBD2 (6 bases). This CDR3 contains 11 residues. V lost 6 bases, J lost 5 bases, and 9 bases lay in between. The germline V gene has CDR1 SQVTM and CDR2 ANQGSEA. CDR3 residues: CSVAGGDTQYF. DNA for the CDR3: TGCAGCGTCGCCGGGGGAGATACGCAGTATTTT.

The V and J genes are TRBV3-1 (or the pseudogene TRBV3-2) and TRBJ2-1; D is perhaps TRBD2 (5 bases). The V end was cut by 1 base, the J end by 9 bases, with 13 bases between. CDR1 LGHDT and CDR2 YNNKEL come from the germline V gene (reference sequence). The CDR3 length is 14 residues. The CDR3 nucleotides are TGTGCCAGCAGCCAAGTGGAACGGCGGGCTGAGCAGTTCTTC. Translating gives CASSQVERRAEQFF.

This clone was recorded once. The conserved phenylalanine or tryptophan normally closing the CDR3 is absent here, so this likely arose from a read error. The DNA is omitted, as the CDR3 cannot be located on it reliably, and the CDR3 follows TCRdb's listing. The chain links TRBV30 to TRBJ1-1. Germline V gives CDR1 GTSNPN, CDR2 SVGIG (reference sequence). The CDR3 is 8 amino acids long, termini counted. CDR3 protein: CALSGGRL.

The table lists this clone with a count of one. This chain joins TRBV5-1 and TRBJ2-2; D tentatively reads TRBD1 or TRBD2 (6 bases each). CDR3 size: 16 residues. Germline assignment: CDR1 SGHRS and CDR2 YFSETQ. Trimming took off 6 bases at V and 7 bases at J, with 22 bases between the two ends. CDR3 nucleotide sequence: TGCGCCAGCAAAAGAACCCCGGGGGCAGGAGGCGGGGAGCTGTTTTTT. Residues: CASKRTPGAGGGELFF.

Remarks on this clone: Other nucleotide sequences from this sample produce the same CDR3. The V call is TRBV5-4, the J call TRBJ1-1; 9 bases fit TRBD1. Germline V lookup: CDR1 SGHNT, CDR2 YYREEE (reference sequence). Trimming at V came to 5 bases and at J to 3 bases, leaving 2 bases not matched to a gene. The CDR3 is 13 amino acids. The CDR3 here is CASSRDRDTEAFF. CDR3 nucleotide sequence: TGTGCCAGCAGTCGGGACAGGGACACTGAAGCTTTCTTT.

The chain has TRBV30 and TRBJ1-2; TRBD1 agrees at 7 bases. The CDR3 is 11 amino acids. Germline CDR1 reads GTSNPN; CDR2 reads SVGIG (reference sequence). V lost 1 base and J lost 9; bases outside the gene matches: 2. This chain's CDR3 is CAWSAQGRYTF. In nucleotides, the CDR3 is TGTGCCTGGAGTGCACAGGGGCGCTACACCTTC.

CDR3 amino acids: CASSRGSSGAGETQYF. CDR3 bases: TGTGCCAGCAGCCGGGGGTCTAGCGGGGCCGGGGAGACCCAGTACTTC. The J gene is TRBJ2-5, the V gene TRBV7-2, with 9 bases aligning to TRBD2. Germline values: CDR1 SGHTA, CDR2 FQGNSA. V shed 5 bases, J shed 5 bases, and the junction held 12 bases outside the gene matches. This CDR3 has 16 residues.

The V and J genes are TRBV28 and TRBJ2-3, with 7 bases identical to TRBD1. Per germline, CDR1 MDHEN and CDR2 SYDVKM. Trimming took 7 bases from V and 8 from J; bases not matched to a gene: 15. The CDR3 is 15 amino acids. The CDR3 loop is CASNPTGPSRGTQYF. The CDR3 DNA reads as TGTGCCAGCAACCCGACAGGGCCGTCCCGGGGTACGCAGTATTTT.

This rearrangement joins TRBV19 to TRBJ1-1; D is undetermined. The CDR3 is 12 amino acids. Germline CDR1 is LNHDA and CDR2 is SQIVND (reference sequence). Trimming took 5 bases from V and 5 from J, leaving 9 bases between them. This CDR3 is CASSSQATEAFF. CDR3 bases: TGTGCCAGTAGTTCCCAAGCAACTGAAGCTTTCTTT. Combining the CDR3 with reference TRBV19 and TRBJ1-1 gives the whole variable domain DGGITQSPKYLFRKEGQNVTLSCEQNLNHDAMYWYRQDPGQGLRLIYYSQIVNDFQKGDIAEGYSVSREKKESFPLTVTSAQKNPTAFYLCASSSQATEAFFGQGTRLTVV.

This chain connects TRBV20-1 to TRBJ2-2; D is uncertain. Germline CDR1 DFQATT, CDR2 SNEGSKA (reference sequence). The germline V and J ends were trimmed by 3 bases and 5 bases, with 10 bases remaining between them. There are 13 residues in the CDR3. CDR3: CSASRPGTGELFF. The CDR3 DNA reads as TGCAGTGCTAGTCGCCCCGGGACCGGGGAGCTGTTTTTT.

J is TRBJ1-1 and V is TRBV5-1; D not resolved. Germline CDR1 is SGHRS and CDR2 is YFSETQ. V dropped 3 bases and J dropped 3 bases, with 15 bases sitting between them. CDR3 length: 15 amino acids. CDR3 amino acids: CASSSFGGRDTEAFF. The CDR3 DNA follows: TGCGCCAGCAGCTCCTTCGGCGGGAGGGACACTGAAGCTTTCTTT.

V gene TRBV28 combines with J gene TRBJ2-7, with D unclear. The germline CDR1 and CDR2 sequences are MDHEN and SYDVKM. This CDR3 spans 16 amino acids. Trimming removed 7 bases at V and 3 bases at J, with 22 bases between. The CDR3 sequence is CASIPAVGSEVYEQYF. CDR3 bases: TGTGCCAGCATCCCCGCAGTGGGGTCCGAGGTCTACGAGCAGTACTTC. The full variable domain, completed using reference TRBV28 and TRBJ2-7, is DVKVTQSSRYLVKRTGEKVFLECVQDMDHENMFWYRQDPGLGLRLIYFSYDVKMKEKGDIPEGYSVSREKKERFSLILESASTNQTSMYLCASIPAVGSEVYEQYFGPGTRLTVT.

The chain combines TRBV7-8 with TRBJ2-2; D possibly corresponds to TRBD1 (7 bases). CDR1 and CDR2 (germline): SGHVS, FQNEAQ. Trimming took off 5 bases at V and 4 bases at J, with 20 bases between the two ends. This CDR3 comprises 17 residues. The DNA of the CDR3 is TGTGCCAGCAGCCAGCCCAGGGGGAGGTTGGCCACCGGGGAGCTGTTTTTT. Translation gives CASSQPRGRLATGELFF. Complete variable domain (other parts from reference TRBV7-8 and TRBJ2-2): GAGVSQSPRYKVAKRGQDVALRCDPISGHVSLFWYQQALGQGPEFLTYFQNEAQLDKSGLPSDRFFAERPEGSVSTLKIQRTQQEDSAVYLCASSQPRGRLATGELFFGEGSRLTVL.

V is TRBV27 and J is TRBJ2-3, with 12 bases matching TRBD2. Germline CDR1 is MNHEY and CDR2 is SMNVEV (reference sequence). After removal of 4 bases from V and 5 bases from J, the junction contained 7 bases not matched to a gene. The length of the CDR3 is 16 residues. CDR3 sequence reads: CASSSNPGLAGDTQYF. For the CDR3, the DNA is TGTGCCAGCAGTTCAAACCCGGGACTAGCGGGAGATACGCAGTATTTT.

V is TRBV20-1 and J is TRBJ2-7, with D possibly being TRBD1 (6 bases). V lost 4 bases and J 6 bases, leaving 22 bases between the germline ends. This CDR3 comprises 15 residues. The V gene's germline CDR1 is DFQATT and CDR2 SNEGSKA (reference sequence). The CDR3: CSANEPGQLRVEQYF. CDR3 DNA: TGCAGTGCTAATGAACCGGGACAACTAAGGGTCGAGCAGTACTTC.

The chain recombines TRBV30 with TRBJ2-7; D is possibly TRBD1 (6 bases). The V and J ends lost 5 bases and 2 bases respectively, with 16 bases between them. CDR3 length: 14 residues. Germline V gene data show CDR1 as GTSNPN and CDR2 as SVGIG (reference sequence). The CDR3 sequence: CAWSGQGIPYEQYF. CDR3 bases: TGTGCCTGGTCCGGGCAGGGGATTCCCTACGAGCAGTACTTC.

CDR3 in amino acids: CASGLLLNYRGTYEQYF. For the CDR3, the DNA is TGTGCTAGTGGTTTGCTACTTAACTACAGGGGGACCTACGAGCAGTACTTC. The chain recombines TRBV12-5 with TRBJ2-7; 8 bases map to TRBD1. J was trimmed by 2 bases and V by 2 bases; bases with no gene match: 11. The germline V gene encodes CDR1 LGHNT and CDR2 FRNRAP. This CDR3 has 17 amino acids.

This clone was found once. Relative to the germline gene, one junction end is altered; a read error may explain this. The J gene is TRBJ1-2, the V gene TRBV6-1; maybe TRBD1 (5 bases). Germline CDR1 MNHNS, CDR2 SASEGT. The CDR3 length is 13 residues. This CDR3 reads CASSEIEGRGVYF. CDR3 in DNA: TGTGCCAGCAGTGAAATCGAGGGGAGGGGTGTTTACTTC.

This clone was observed a handful of times. The chain combines TRBV10-2 with TRBJ2-1, with no clear D. CDR1 and CDR2 (germline): WSHSY, SAAADI. The CDR3 has 14 residues. The germline V and J ends were trimmed by 4 bases and 1 base, with 8 bases remaining between them. CDR3 bases: TGCGCCAGCAGTGTGGACGGTTCCTACAATGAGCAGTTCTTC. It yields the protein CASSVDGSYNEQFF.

The chain employs TRBV5-8 and TRBJ1-5; D unresolved. CDR3 size: 12 residues. CDR1 and CDR2 from the germline V gene are SGHTS and YDEGEE. V was clipped by 4 bases and J by 4 bases, with 6 bases between them. The chain's CDR3 is CASSGRNQPQHF. In DNA form, the CDR3 reads TGTGCCAGCAGCGGACGGAATCAGCCCCAGCATTTT.

This clone was recorded only once. The CDR3 is CASSFAYEQYF. The CDR3 DNA follows: TGTGCCAGCAGTTTTGCCTACGAGCAGTACTTC. The rearrangement joins TRBV28 to TRBJ2-7; the D is unclear. Germline lookup yields CDR1 MDHEN and CDR2 SYDVKM. The CDR3 totals 11 residues. With 3 bases removed from V and 2 bases from J, the gap between germline ends came to 2 bases.

This chain joins TRBV19 and TRBJ2-5; 11 nucleotides agree with TRBD2. The CDR3 is 15 residues long. Germline-derived CDR1 and CDR2 are LNHDA and SQIVND (reference sequence). V lost 3 bases and J lost 5; bases outside the gene matches: 5. The CDR3 protein is CASSMQTSGMETQYF. The CDR3 DNA is TGTGCCAGTAGTATGCAGACTAGCGGGATGGAGACCCAGTACTTC.

A few counts support this clone. The rearrangement uses TRBV10-2 and TRBJ2-2, with TRBD2 matching 8 bases. Trimming at V came to 5 bases and at J to 0 bases, leaving 5 bases not matched to a gene. The germline V gene has CDR1 WSHSY and CDR2 SAAADI. The CDR3 extends over 16 amino acids. In nucleotides, the CDR3 is TGCGCCAGCAGTCTCCTAGCGGGCTCGAACACCGGGGAGCTGTTTTTT. As protein: CASSLLAGSNTGELFF.

V and J are TRBV4-1 and TRBJ2-1; 11 bases map to TRBD2. Germline CDR1 is MGHRA and CDR2 is YSYEKL. V lost 3 bases, J lost 10 bases, and 8 bases stayed unmatched. The CDR3 totals 15 residues. In nucleotides, the CDR3 is TGCGCCAGCAGCCAGTTAGCGGGAGGGCTTGGGGAGCAGTTCTTC. Translation: CASSQLAGGLGEQFF.

CDR3 DNA: TGTGCCAGCAGTGAAAGAGGGACAGGCTACGAGCAGTACTTC. It specifies CASSERGTGYEQYF. This sequence joins TRBV6-1 and TRBJ2-7, with 8 bases aligning to TRBD1. The V gene end was trimmed by 2 bases and the J gene end by 3 bases; junction bases not matched to a gene: 3. This CDR3 spans 14 amino acids. The germline V gene encodes CDR1 MNHNS and CDR2 SASEGT.

The gene calls are TRBV10-3 and TRBJ1-3, with D perhaps TRBD1 (6 bases). The germline CDR1 and CDR2 sequences are ENHRY and SYGVKD. The CDR3 covers 13 residues. V was trimmed by 6 bases and J by 0 bases, leaving 6 bases between them. The CDR3 DNA sequence: TGTGCCATCAGCAGGGGCTCTGGAAACACCATATATTTT. The encoded protein is CAISRGSGNTIYF.

The gene calls are TRBV28 and TRBJ1-5; D not certain. Trimming shortened V by 6 bases and J by 10 bases, and 16 bases separated the two germline ends. CDR1 MDHEN and CDR2 SYDVKM come from the germline V gene. The CDR3 totals 13 residues. The CDR3 DNA sequence: TGTGCCAGCAGCGCTAGCGGGCTTAAACCCCAGCATTTT. This encodes CASSASGLKPQHF.

Only one count was recorded for this clone. This chain uses TRBV7-9 with TRBJ1-6; D gene ambiguous. Germline lookup yields CDR1 SEHNR and CDR2 FQNEAQ (reference sequence). CDR3 length: 12 residues. The V gene lost 5 bases and the J gene lost 7 bases, with 6 bases spanning the gap. CDR3 amino acids: CASSTGNSPLHF. CDR3 nucleotides: TGTGCCAGCAGCACGGGGAATTCACCCCTCCACTTT.

This rearrangement joins TRBV25-1 to TRBJ2-3, with TRBD2 matching 10 bases. CDR1 is MGHDK and CDR2 is SYGVNS in the germline V gene. J gave up 5 bases and V 5 bases, and 4 bases lay outside the gene matches. The CDR3 is 14 amino acids. The CDR3 DNA reads as TGTGCCAGCAGTCTGCTAGCGGGAGTAGATACGCAGTATTTT. This translates into CASSLLAGVDTQYF. Looking up the rest from reference TRBV25-1 and TRBJ2-3 gives the full variable domain: EADIYQTPRYLVIGTGKKITLECSQTMGHDKMYWYQQDPGMELHLIHYSYGVNSTEKGDLSSESTVSRIRTEHFPLTLESARPSHTSQYLCASSLLAGVDTQYFGPGTRLTVL.

This rearrangement joins TRBV5-1 to TRBJ2-7, with D perhaps TRBD1 or TRBD2 (5 bases each). CDR1 and CDR2 (germline): SGHRS, YFSETQ. This CDR3 has 14 residues. Trimming left V 4 bases short and J 7 bases short, with 18 bases between. CDR3 residues: CASSQQQGSGEQYF. CDR3 nucleotide sequence: TGCGCCAGCAGCCAGCAGCAGGGATCGGGGGAGCAGTACTTC.